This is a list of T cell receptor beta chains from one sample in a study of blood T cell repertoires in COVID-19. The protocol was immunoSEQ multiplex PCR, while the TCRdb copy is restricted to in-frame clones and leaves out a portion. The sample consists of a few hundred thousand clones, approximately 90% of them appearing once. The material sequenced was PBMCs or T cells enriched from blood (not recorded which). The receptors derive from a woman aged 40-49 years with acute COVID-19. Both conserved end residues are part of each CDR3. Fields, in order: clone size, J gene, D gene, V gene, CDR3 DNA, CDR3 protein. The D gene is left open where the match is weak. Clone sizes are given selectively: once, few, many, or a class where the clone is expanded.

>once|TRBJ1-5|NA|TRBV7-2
TGTGCCAGCAGCTTAGTTCCAGGGTCTGGTCAGCCCCAGCATTTT
CASSLVPGSGQPQHF
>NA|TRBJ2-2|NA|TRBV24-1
TGTGCCACCAGAGTCCGCGGGAACACCGGGGAGCTGTTTTTT
CATRVRGNTGELFF
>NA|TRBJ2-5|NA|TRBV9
TGTGCCAGCAGCGTCTCCCGTCGGGGGGAGACCCAGTACTTC
CASSVSRRGETQYF
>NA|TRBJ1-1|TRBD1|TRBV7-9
TGTGCCAGCAGCTCGCCTGGACAGGGGAACACTGAAGCTTTCTTT
CASSSPGQGNTEAFF
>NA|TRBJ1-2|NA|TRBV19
TGTGCCAGTAGTATTAACAGGGCGCTCTATGGCTACACCTTC
CASSINRALYGYTF
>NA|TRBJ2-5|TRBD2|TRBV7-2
TGTGCCAGCAGCTTAGCTCCCGGGAGGCAAGAGACCCAGTACTTC
CASSLAPGRQETQYF
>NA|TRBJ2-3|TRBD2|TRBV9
TGTGCCAGCAGCTCAGGGAGGGGACGGGATAGCACAGATACGCAGTATTTT
CASSSGRGRDSTDTQYF
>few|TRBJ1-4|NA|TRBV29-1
TGCAGCGTCGGGGAGAGCCCAAATGAAAAACTGTTTTTT
CSVGESPNEKLFF
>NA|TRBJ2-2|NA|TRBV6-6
TGTGCCAGCAGACCTGGGCTCGCCGGGGAGCTGTTTTTT
CASRPGLAGELFF
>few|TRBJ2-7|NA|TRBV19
TGTGCCAGTAGTCCCCAGGTCGGTAGCGGCCCCTACGAGCAGTACTTC
CASSPQVGSGPYEQYF
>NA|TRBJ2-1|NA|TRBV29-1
TGCAGCGTTTCACTGGCGGCCAATGAGCAGTTCTTC
CSVSLAANEQFF
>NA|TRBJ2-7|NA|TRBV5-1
TGCGCCAGCAGCTTGGACGGGAGCTACGAGCAGTACTTC
CASSLDGSYEQYF
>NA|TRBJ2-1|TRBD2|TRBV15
TGTGCCACCAGCAGCTACGAGGGGGGACTAGGAAGGGAGGAGCAGTTCTTC
CATSSYEGGLGREEQFF